The sequence of this T cell receptor (beta chain) was determined in a study of cytomegalovirus exposure and HLA in healthy donors (TCRdb year 2017). General notes on the study: According to an earlier analysis of 587 of the donors, about 170 million T cells yielded 95 million to 140 million unique TCR beta sequences and 276 Gb of sequence data. On average, around 200,000 unique TCR beta nucleotide sequences were sequenced per donor among a few hundred genotyped donors of the cohort, with about 17% of those sequences being non-productive. In addition to the first cohort of roughly 670 subjects, a separate validation cohort of over 90 different subjects was used. Of the 300 to 450 genotyped donors, 75% to 85% were placed in the genetic ancestry cluster associated with self-reported Caucasian donors. The study used immunosequencing to profile the T cell repertoires of 670 or so subjects and linked those repertoires to cytomegalovirus serostatus. The later analysis used no new phenotypic data to find candidate immune exposures, relying instead on TCR beta sequences and their occurrence across donors. The number of typed donors differed by locus: about 629-640 for A, B, C, DRB1 and DQB1; 522 for DQA1; approximately 600 for DPA1; and around 470 for DPB1. A later analysis re-analyzed previously published TCR beta repertoires from approximately 670 donors and added high-resolution HLA genotyping to study TCR occurrence patterns. The study was designed to test whether signatures of past pathogen exposure could be identified by cataloging public T cell receptors. Every repertoire in the discovery cohort had been generated on one and the same sequencing platform. A later genetic analysis used genome-wide SNP genotypes for about 65% of the 666 donors, treating that subset as a discovery cohort. An earlier analysis of some 500 of the donors applied high-throughput TCR beta sequencing to assess whether each TCR beta V gene segment acted as functional or pseudogenic. Donor age, sex, ethnicity and CMV serostatus were compiled alongside the repertoire data. Four to six DR-DQ haplotypes were handled as single units for association and clustering, since linkage in the cohort was strong. HLA typing covered class I and class II loci at four-digit resolution. The study combined high-throughput TCR immunosequencing, statistical association of individual TCRs with disease status, and machine learning to predict cytomegalovirus infection status. Roughly 300 gigabases of sequencing data and approximately 85 million unique TCR sequences were included in an early release covering around 600 HLA-typed donors.

Study-level results and caveats: This cohort had only TCR beta chains sequenced, and the lack of alpha or paired-chain data limited which features could be detected. A further reported finding was that TCR beta sequences accurately predicted the HLA-A and HLA-B alleles for most subjects in the first cohort. When HLA alleles, especially DR and DQ, strongly co-occurred, attributing TCR associations to individual alleles was difficult. The study listed approximately 160 TCR beta chains as associated with cytomegalovirus. Linkage disequilibrium might explain the correlated functional status among segregating V segments, but an unknown experimental factor could not be excluded. Compared with the approximately 720-donor mean, donors in an Asian-associated ancestry cluster had fewer N-insertions in productive TCRs, according to a later genetic analysis. In an earlier analysis of more than 500 of the donors, most TCR beta V segments appeared in productive rearrangements about 87% or about 30% of the time, broadly matching IMGT annotations. Across donors, most TCR sequences were observed very rarely, whereas some public TCRs were present in many individuals. Because HLA typing was missing for some donors at each locus, association tests included only the typed subset. In a later analysis, several top co-occurrence clusters were reported to appear linked to parvovirus B19, influenza, CMV and Epstein-Barr virus. Roughly uniform sequencing depth across donors was assumed in presence/absence analyses, although this assumption may not hold. According to a later analysis, most CMV-associated TCR beta chains appeared to be HLA-restricted, and the HLA associations seemed to be driven largely by CMV exposure. Three of the identified cytomegalovirus-associated TCR beta chains were confirmed in vitro to be specific for cytomegalovirus antigens. A later analysis found that HLA-associated TCR beta chains were more clonally expanded and had lower generation probabilities than equally common non-associated chains. The authors suggested that the approach could potentially be extended to other disease states and immunological phenotypes. A group of highly shared sequence variants was considered likely to be a technical artifact of the sequencing pipeline. A later genetic analysis associated a missense DCLRE1C variant with V-gene and J-gene trimming of TCR beta chains, and an independent cohort replicated the association. Some IMGT-functional V segments, including TRBV6-2 and TRBV6-3, could not be told apart with the 87-base-pair reads, so those segments were excluded. In a later analysis, the rate of TCR association differed among HLA loci, with DRB1 alleles having the most associated TCRs and HLA-C alleles having the fewest. CMV serostatus was the only immune exposure information available for the cohort. In both the original and validation cohorts, the classifier was reported to diagnose cytomegalovirus status with high specificity and sensitivity. A later analysis associated about 18,000 TCR beta sequences with specific HLA alleles at a false discovery rate of 0.05. Because counts were too low, about 18 rarely observed V segments, including chromosome 9 orphons, were left out of the earlier analysis of about 620 of the donors.

Library prep was done by the immunoSEQ multiplex PCR assay. For the multiplex PCR, a mixture combining 60 forward primers for TCR Vbeta segments and 13 reverse primers for TCR Jbeta segments was used. Amplification of the CDR3 region of rearranged TCR beta genes was performed with a multiplex PCR assay on genomic DNA. The Illumina HiSeq System was used to sequence the amplified TCR beta libraries as 87-base-pair reads. Regarding the original processing steps: In a later analysis, around 80 million unique TCR beta chains were counted across the roughly 610 repertoires, and around 10 million of these chains were shared by at least two donors. A nearest-neighbor algorithm error-corrected the raw reads and collapsed the reads into unique sequences, merging closely related sequences to remove PCR and sequencing errors. Alignment of CDR3 sequences to IMGT reference sequences was used to assign V, D and J gene segments. Each retained sequence needed at least a six-nucleotide match to both a V gene segment and a J gene segment. Rearrangements were called productive when the CDR3 lacked stop codons and stayed in frame with V and J; all others were non-productive. CDR3 was defined according to IMGT convention as the region running from the second conserved V-encoded cysteine to the conserved J-encoded phenylalanine. Sequences without an unambiguous match to a single V gene segment were excluded from the earlier analysis of approximately 600 of the donors. An earlier analysis of 550 to 650 of the donors classified V segments as functional when productive rearrangements were above 56.7% and as segregating when the standard deviation between donors was above 5%. To diagnose cytomegalovirus status from the catalog of TCR beta chain sequences, a statistical classification framework was built. A later analysis assigned V and J genes by comparing TCR nucleotide sequences with IMGT/GENE-DB human TR gene sequences. A later analysis assigned CDR3 sequences and most-parsimonious VDJ recombination scenarios with the TCRdist pipeline. A later analysis defined each TCR beta chain by its CDR3 amino acid sequence plus V-gene family, and excluded reads lacking a unique V-gene family. As a way to deal with suspected cross-contamination and a sequencing artifact, a later analysis dropped over 550 nucleotide sequences that were highly shared and had low generation probability. In a later analysis, a clonal expansion index was calculated for each public chain from normalized within-repertoire ranks of inferred template counts. A later analysis computed generation probabilities with a VDJ recombination model fitted to out-of-frame rearrangements, and checked the results against IGoR. Hypergeometric tests were used in a later analysis to score TCR-TCR, TCR-HLA and TCR-CMV co-occurrence, with a repertoire-size bias correction applied to the TCR pairs. A later analysis estimated false discovery rates by permuting HLA or CMV assignments 20 times. In a later analysis, co-occurring TCRs were grouped using DBSCAN, with TCRdist sequence similarity added in when clustering inside HLA-allele-positive subsets. Co-occurrence clustering excluded repertoires with fewer than 30,000 or more than 120,000 public chains, plus five with anomalous nucleotide sharing. TCRdb took over this immuneACCESS table, retaining in-frame rearrangements with V and J assigned. Such tables are incomplete; in checked studies, under half of the missing clones stem from an unresolved V gene, and the remainder is unexplained. V, J and clone size are taken as reported in that table, and D and trimming were inferred from the DNA itself. The sample table holds hundreds of thousands of clones, of which 76% were seen once. The ten largest make up 0.6% to 0.65% of the sample.

The cohort consisted of 650 to 850 healthy bone marrow donors. At the time of sampling, all cohort members were nominally healthy, though unrecorded immune exposures were likely present. The donor tested CMV seronegative, placing the donor among the 350 to 400 seronegative members of the cohort. Each donor provided a peripheral blood sample, and peripheral blood mononuclear cells were used for TCR beta sequencing. Genomic DNA extraction from the blood cell samples was performed with the Qiagen DNeasy Blood Extraction Kit. Reading the germline V gene gives CDR1 MGHRA and CDR2 YSYEKL. The cysteine opens and the phenylalanine closes a CDR3 of 15 amino acids. The sequence is cut down to CDR3 DNA, 45 bases in frame from base 1. Concerning this clone: The specificity of this receptor is unknown. Base qualities were left out, and no much larger clone turns up one base away.

The rearranged segments are TRBV4-1 and TRBJ2-5; 7 bases in between match TRBD2. The assigned J gene may be wrong: the sequence end matches TRBJ2-7 better. The sequence was collected from a man aged 18 to 29 in good health and CMV-seronegative. Sequenced material: PBMCs. At the DNA level, the sequence is TGCGCCAGCAGCCAAGAAGGACTAGGGCACTACGAGCAGTACTTC. It translates to CASSQEGLGHYEQYF.